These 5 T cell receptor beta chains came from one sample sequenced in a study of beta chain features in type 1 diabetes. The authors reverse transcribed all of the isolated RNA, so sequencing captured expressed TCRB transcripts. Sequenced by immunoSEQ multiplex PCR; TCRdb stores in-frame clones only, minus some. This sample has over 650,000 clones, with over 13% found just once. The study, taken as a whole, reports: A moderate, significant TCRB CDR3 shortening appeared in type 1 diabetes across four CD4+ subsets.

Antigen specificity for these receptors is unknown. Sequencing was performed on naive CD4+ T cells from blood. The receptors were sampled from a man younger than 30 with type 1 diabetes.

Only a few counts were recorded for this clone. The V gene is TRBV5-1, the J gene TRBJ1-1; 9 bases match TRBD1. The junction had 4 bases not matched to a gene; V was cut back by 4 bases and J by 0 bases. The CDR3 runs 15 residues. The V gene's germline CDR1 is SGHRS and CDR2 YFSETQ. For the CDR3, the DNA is TGCGCCAGCAGCCCCGGACAGGGGTTGAACACTGAAGCTTTCTTT. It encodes CASSPGQGLNTEAFF.

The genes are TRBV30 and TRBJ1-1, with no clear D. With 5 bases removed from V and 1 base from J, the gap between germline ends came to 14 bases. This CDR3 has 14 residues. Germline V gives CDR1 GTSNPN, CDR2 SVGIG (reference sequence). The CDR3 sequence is CAWGEGLSNTEAFF. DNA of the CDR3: TGTGCCTGGGGAGAAGGGCTCTCGAACACTGAAGCTTTCTTT.

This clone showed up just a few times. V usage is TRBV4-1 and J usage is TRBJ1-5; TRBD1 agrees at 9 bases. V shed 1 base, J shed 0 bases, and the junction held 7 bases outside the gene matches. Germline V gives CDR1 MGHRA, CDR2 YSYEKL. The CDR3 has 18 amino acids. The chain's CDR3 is CASSQASGQGSSNQPQHF. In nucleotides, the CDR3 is TGCGCCAGCAGCCAAGCCTCGGGACAGGGTTCTAGCAATCAGCCCCAGCATTTT.

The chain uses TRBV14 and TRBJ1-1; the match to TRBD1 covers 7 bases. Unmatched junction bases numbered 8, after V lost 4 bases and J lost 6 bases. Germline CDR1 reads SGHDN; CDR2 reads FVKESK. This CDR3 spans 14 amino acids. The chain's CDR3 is CASSPQGGTSEAFF. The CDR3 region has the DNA TGTGCCAGCAGCCCGCAGGGGGGTACCTCTGAAGCTTTCTTT.

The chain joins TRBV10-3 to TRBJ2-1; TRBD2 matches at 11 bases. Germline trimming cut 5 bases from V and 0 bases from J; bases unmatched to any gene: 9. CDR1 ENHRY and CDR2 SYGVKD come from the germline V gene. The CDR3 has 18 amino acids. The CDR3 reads CAISTGTSGDVSYNEQFF. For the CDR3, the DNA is TGTGCCATCAGTACCGGGACTAGCGGTGACGTCTCCTACAATGAGCAGTTCTTC.